Presented here are 22 T cell receptor beta chains from one specimen sequenced in a study of blood T cells in healthy people across ages. Using a J-beta primer mix together with a sample-barcoded 5' primer, a second PCR was run for roughly 6 to 11 cycles. TCRdb independently ran MiXCR on the 5' RACE reads; one entry per CDR3 protein. This sample yields fewer than 2,000,000 distinct CDR3 sequences, of which about 39% are seen a single time; 20% to 25% belongs to the top ten. The specimen sequenced was blood. The receptors originated from a human donor in good health.

This clonotype was observed once. The chain carries TRBV5-1 and TRBJ2-3; a possible D gene is TRBD2 (5 bases). The length of the CDR3 is 14 residues. Looked up from germline, CDR1 is SGHRS and CDR2 is YFSETQ. The V gene lost 4 bases and the J gene lost 4 bases, with 13 bases spanning the gap. The CDR3 spells CASSLRDIPDTQYF. Here the CDR3 DNA reads TGCGCCAGCAGCCTCCGGGATATTCCAGATACGCAGTATTTT.

The chain links TRBV7-6 to TRBJ1-5; weak D call: TRBD1 (6 bases). V was trimmed by 6 bases and J by 11 bases, leaving 17 bases between them. CDR1 and CDR2 (germline): SGHVS, FNYEAQ. The CDR3 sequence is 13 residues long. The CDR3 DNA reads TGTGCCAGCAGACGTGACAGGTTTGATTCCCAGCATTTT. Encoded protein: CASRRDRFDSQHF. The full variable domain, rest sourced from reference TRBV7-6 and TRBJ1-5, is GAGVSQSPRYKVTKRGQDVALRCDPISGHVSLYWYRQALGQGPEFLTYFNYEAQQDKSGLPNDRFSAERPEGSISTLTIQRTEQRDSAMYRCASRRDRFDSQHFGDGTRLSIL.

The chain carries TRBV27 and TRBJ1-2, with a possible D match to TRBD1 (5 bases). Germline lookup yields CDR1 MNHEY and CDR2 SMNVEV (reference sequence). The ends were cut back, 5 bases at V and 4 bases at J, with 14 bases in the middle. The CDR3 is 14 residues long. The DNA of the CDR3 is TGTGCCAGCAGTAGCCCAGGGTTTACCTATGGCTACACCTTC. Translation gives CASSSPGFTYGYTF.

This clonotype was picked up one time. The rearrangement links TRBV12-3 or TRBV12-4 to TRBJ2-7; D is uncertain. Trimming left V 8 bases short and J 4 bases short, with 12 bases between. The CDR3 is made up of 12 amino acids. The CDR3 sequence: CASGSRGYEQYF. CDR3 nucleotide sequence: TGTGCCAGCGGTTCTCGTGGTTACGAGCAGTACTTC.

This clonotype has just a few counts. The V and J genes are TRBV4-3 and TRBJ2-3, with 7 bases aligning to TRBD2. Germline V lookup: CDR1 LGHNA, CDR2 YSLEER. This CDR3 spans 15 amino acids. The J segment lost 2 bases and the V segment lost 4 bases, leaving 6 bases of the junction unmatched. DNA of the CDR3: TGCGCCAGCAGCCCTCAGCGGGGCATCACAGATACGCAGTATTTT. Amino acid sequence: CASSPQRGITDTQYF.

The genes are TRBV18 and TRBJ2-1; D uncertain. Germline lookup yields CDR1 KGHSH and CDR2 LQKENI. V lost 1 base, J lost 5 bases, and 12 bases lay in between. The CDR3 covers 15 residues. CDR3 nucleotides: TGTGCCAGCTCACCACGTGACCAGGCCGACAATGAGCAGTTCTTC. Translating gives CASSPRDQADNEQFF.

This clonotype has a handful of counts. This chain uses TRBV7-6 with TRBJ1-6; maybe TRBD1 (5 bases). The CDR3 loop spans 13 amino acids. CDR1 is SGHVS, CDR2 FNYEAQ, per germline. The germline V and J ends were trimmed by 5 bases and 10 bases, with 12 bases remaining between them. This chain's CDR3 is CASSLGERSPLHF. The CDR3 DNA sequence: TGTGCCAGCAGCCTAGGGGAACGCTCACCCCTCCACTTT.

CDR3 coding DNA: TGTGCCAGCAGCCCGGACAGACACACAGATACGCAGTATTTT. Translating gives CASSPDRHTDTQYF. The chain employs TRBV7-2 and TRBJ2-3; D is possibly TRBD1 (6 bases). The CDR3 has 14 amino acids. Per the germline V gene, CDR1 is SGHTA and CDR2 is FQGNSA. Trimming stripped 5 bases from V and 2 bases from J, with 11 bases between. Filled out from reference TRBV7-2 and TRBJ2-3, the complete variable domain reads GAGVSQSPSNKVTEKGKDVELRCDPISGHTALYWYRQSLGQGLEFLIYFQGNSAPDKSGLPSDRFSAERTGGSVSTLTIQRTQQEDSAVYLCASSPDRHTDTQYFGPGTRLTVL.

This clonotype showed up just a few times. V usage is TRBV12-3 or TRBV12-4 and J usage is TRBJ2-4; D is possibly TRBD1 (6 bases). The V end was cut by 5 bases, the J end by 6 bases, with 14 bases between. The CDR3 covers 14 residues. CDR3 residues: CASSAGVTGNIQYF. CDR3 DNA sequence: TGTGCCAGCAGTGCCGGAGTGACAGGAAACATTCAGTACTTC.

This chain joins TRBV6-2 or TRBV6-3 and TRBJ2-7; D is unresolved. Trimming shortened V by 10 bases and J by 0 bases, and 13 bases separated the two germline ends. The germline gives CDR1 MNHEY, CDR2 SVGEGT. This CDR3 has 13 amino acids. The CDR3 DNA reads TGTGCCACCTCAGTGCGGTTCTCCTACGAGCAGTACTTC. This translates into CATSVRFSYEQYF.

This clonotype has only a few counts. The chain recombines TRBV5-5 with TRBJ2-1, with 10 bases that match TRBD2. After removal of 3 bases from V and 10 bases from J, the junction contained 16 bases not matched to a gene. The germline CDR1 and CDR2 sequences are SGHKS and YYEKEE (reference sequence). The CDR3 extends over 17 amino acids. The CDR3 spells CASSSLLGLAFYEEQFF. For the CDR3, the DNA is TGTGCCAGCAGCTCTTTATTGGGACTAGCGTTCTATGAAGAGCAGTTCTTC. The whole variable domain, filled in from reference TRBV5-5 and TRBJ2-1, reads DAGVTQSPTHLIKTRGQQVTLRCSPISGHKSVSWYQQVLGQGPQFIFQYYEKEERGRGNFPDRFSARQFPNYSSELNVNALLLGDSALYLCASSSLLGLAFYEEQFFGPGTRLTVL.

This chain uses TRBV9 with TRBJ2-5; the D gene could be TRBD1 or TRBD2 (6 bases each). The J call may be mistaken, given a closer DNA end match to TRBJ2-7. The CDR3 consists of 13 residues. Per germline, CDR1 SGDLS and CDR2 YYNGEE. The CDR3 sequence: CASSRVGGNEQYF. The CDR3 DNA sequence: TGTGCCAGCAGCAGGGTGGGGGGCAACGAGCAGTACTTC.

This clonotype showed up just a few times. The chain has TRBV7-3 and TRBJ2-2, with 8 bases lining up with TRBD1. J gave up 5 bases and V 4 bases, and 6 bases lay outside the gene matches. Per the germline V gene, CDR1 is SGHTA and CDR2 is FQGTGA. The CDR3 totals 15 residues. The CDR3 DNA is TGTGCCAGCAGCTCGGACAGGGTTGGAACCGGGGAGCTGTTTTTT. The encoded protein is CASSSDRVGTGELFF.

The sample holds a few counts of this clonotype. The genes are TRBV7-9 and TRBJ2-1; no clear D. The CDR3 is made up of 14 amino acids. CDR1 and CDR2 (germline): SEHNR, FQNEAQ (reference sequence). Trimming cost V 1 base and J 4 bases, with 8 bases left between them. Written as DNA, the CDR3 is TGTGCCAGCAGCTTAGGGAATTTTTACAATGAGCAGTTCTTC. It yields the protein CASSLGNFYNEQFF.

The chain couples TRBV29-1 to TRBJ2-3; either TRBD1 or TRBD2 may supply D (6 bases each). Germline V lookup: CDR1 SQVTM, CDR2 ANQGSEA. V was trimmed by 6 bases and J by 0 bases, leaving 19 bases between them. The CDR3 consists of 16 residues. CDR3 in DNA: TGCAGCGTCTGCGGGACACCCGATTCTAGCACAGATACGCAGTATTTT. Amino acid sequence: CSVCGTPDSSTDTQYF.

The chain is built from TRBV5-6 and TRBJ2-1; D remains ambiguous. This CDR3 is 11 amino acids long. V lost 3 bases to trimming and J lost 13 bases, with 11 bases between them. Germline lookup yields CDR1 SGHDT and CDR2 YYEEEE. CDR3 coding DNA: TGTGCCAGCAGCTCTCTAACGGTCCAGTTCTTC. It codes for CASSSLTVQFF.

This clonotype was found a few times. The rearrangement joins TRBV7-8 to TRBJ2-3; D is unresolved. V lost 2 bases to trimming and J lost 6 bases, with 9 bases between them. Germline V gene data show CDR1 as SGHVS and CDR2 as FQNEAQ. The CDR3 is 13 residues long. The CDR3 DNA follows: TGTGCCAGCAGCTTAACCAGTCCGGATACGCAGTATTTT. It yields the protein CASSLTSPDTQYF.

Concerning this clonotype itself: One junction end disagrees with the germline gene, perhaps due to a read error. The CDR3 spells CVTSRDLYPEQFF. The CDR3, as DNA: TGTGTCACCAGCAGAGATTTGTACCCTGAGCAGTTCTTC. The rearrangement uses TRBV15 and TRBJ2-1; no clear D. Germline CDR1 and CDR2: LNHNV and YYDKDF (reference sequence). This CDR3 is built from 13 residues.

This clonotype turned up a few times. The rearrangement joins TRBV4-3 to TRBJ1-1; no clear D gene. The germline gives CDR1 LGHNA, CDR2 YSLEER. Trimming took 0 bases from V and 8 from J, leaving 16 bases between them. This CDR3 spans 15 amino acids. The CDR3 reads CASSQDPGPEKEAFF. CDR3 nucleotide sequence: TGCGCCAGCAGCCAAGACCCGGGCCCCGAGAAGGAAGCTTTCTTT.

For the CDR3, the DNA is TGCAGTGCTAGACCGGGCCATAGCCACGAGCAGTACTTC. Encoded protein: CSARPGHSHEQYF. This chain uses TRBV20-1 with TRBJ2-4; no reliable D call. Gene TRBJ2-7 matches the end of the DNA better, so the J call may be wrong. The CDR3 has 13 amino acids. CDR1 and CDR2 from the germline V gene are DFQATT and SNEGSKA (reference sequence).

In the case of this clonotype: At one boundary the junction diverges from the germline segment, which might be a read error. The V and J genes are TRBV9 and TRBJ1-1, with 12 bases aligning to TRBD1. The CDR3 has 14 residues. Germline loops: CDR1 SGDLS, CDR2 YYNGEE. The chain's CDR3 is CAGSVGTGGAEAFF. In nucleotides, the CDR3 is TGTGCCGGCAGCGTAGGGACAGGGGGCGCTGAAGCTTTCTTT.

Concerning this clonotype: Sequence at one end of the junction differs from germline and may be a read error. The rearrangement joins TRBV5-1 to TRBJ1-3; TRBD1 matches at 8 bases. CDR3 length: 15 residues. The germline V gene has CDR1 SGHRS and CDR2 YFSETQ. The CDR3 DNA reads as TGCGCCAGCAGCTTGATTCAGGGGGCTGGGAACACCATATATTTT. Its protein is CASSLIQGAGNTIYF.